The rows below give T cell receptor beta chains drawn from one sample of a study of CD4 T cell repertoires in COVID-19. Data came from immunoSEQ multiplex PCR; TCRdb stores just in-frame clones and leaves some out. The sample consists of fewer than 100,000 clones, about 80% of them appearing once. The sequencing used CD4+ T cells from peripheral blood, collected after recovery from COVID-19. The receptors here all came from a human donor who had COVID-19. Both conserved end residues are part of each CDR3. A D gene is named only where the DNA matches it firmly. Clone size is shown for a subset of rows, as once, few, many or a class of expanded clone.

clone size,V gene,D gene,J gene,CDR3 DNA,CDR3 protein
.,TRBV4-2,.,TRBJ2-7,TGTGCCAGCAGCCCCCGACCCTACGAGCAGTACTTC,CASSPRPYEQYF
.,TRBV7-6,TRBD1,TRBJ1-5,TGTGCCAGCAGCTCGGGGACAGGGAGAAATCAGCCCCAGCATTTT,CASSSGTGRNQPQHF
.,TRBV6-5,TRBD1,TRBJ2-2,TGTGCCAGCAGACACGGACAGGGTCACACCGGGGAGCTGTTTTTT,CASRHGQGHTGELFF
.,TRBV12-3/TRBV12-4,.,TRBJ2-2,TGTGCCAGCAGCCGGACAGCCCAGGGGGAGCTGTTTTTT,CASSRTAQGELFF
.,TRBV6-1,TRBD1,TRBJ1-2,TGTGCCAGCAGTGAAGCTTCAGGGGGCGCAGGCTATGGCTACACCTTC,CASSEASGGAGYGYTF
.,TRBV12-3/TRBV12-4,.,TRBJ2-3,TGTGCCAGCAGTTTAAGACCCGATACGCAGTATTTT,CASSLRPDTQYF
.,TRBV6-2/TRBV6-3,TRBD1,TRBJ1-1,TGTGCCAGCAGTTACGAGGGACAGGGAACTATGAACACTGAAGCTTTCTTT,CASSYEGQGTMNTEAFF
.,TRBV18,.,TRBJ2-7,TGTGCCAGCTCACCACCTGTGACTCGGTACGAGCAGTACTTC,CASSPPVTRYEQYF
.,TRBV6-1,.,TRBJ1-3,TGTGCCAGCAGTGAAGCCCCCGGCCCCGGAAACACCATATATTTT,CASSEAPGPGNTIYF
.,TRBV19,TRBD1,TRBJ1-5,TGTGCCAGTAGAGGGACAGGGAGCAATCAGCCCCAGCATTTT,CASRGTGSNQPQHF
.,TRBV7-2,.,TRBJ2-3,TGTGCCAGCAGCTCGGGACGACGCACAGATACGCAGTATTTT,CASSSGRRTDTQYF
once,TRBV28,.,TRBJ2-7,TGTGCCAGCAGCTACAGGGTTCACGAGCAGTACTTC,CASSYRVHEQYF
.,TRBV6-2/TRBV6-3,.,TRBJ2-5,TGTGCCAGCATCCCCAGTGGGGTCCGGGAGACCCAGTACTTC,CASIPSGVRETQYF
.,TRBV18,.,TRBJ1-5,TGTGCCAGCTCACCGTTTCCCAGGATTGACAATCAGCCCCAGCATTTT,CASSPFPRIDNQPQHF
.,TRBV7-2,TRBD2,TRBJ2-3,TGTGCCAGCAGCTTAGCGGGGACTAGCGGGGGCGATACGCAGTATTTT,CASSLAGTSGGDTQYF
.,TRBV28,TRBD1,TRBJ1-2,TGTGCCAGCAGTCACCCGGACAGGGGGAAATTCTATGGCTACACCTTC,CASSHPDRGKFYGYTF
.,TRBV29-1,.,TRBJ2-3,TGCAGCGTAACCACTACAGACAGGATCGATACGCAGTATTTT,CSVTTTDRIDTQYF
.,TRBV20-1,.,TRBJ2-3,TGCAGTGGGGAGACCACAGATACGCAGTATTTT,CSGETTDTQYF
.,TRBV6-6,.,TRBJ2-5,TGTGCCAGCAGGGGAGGGGGGGTCAGTGGCCAGTACTTC,CASRGGGVSGQYF
.,TRBV4-2,.,TRBJ1-2,TGTGCCAGCAGCCGGGGCGGAGGTGAGGCTGGCTACACCTTC,CASSRGGGEAGYTF
.,TRBV19,.,TRBJ2-7,TGTGCCAGTACCCCGACAGTCCCTTCCTACGAGCAGTACTTC,CASTPTVPSYEQYF
.,TRBV4-1,TRBD1,TRBJ2-3,TGCGCCAGCAGCCAAGATCTAGCAGGGGGAAGCGCAGATACGCAGTATTTT,CASSQDLAGGSADTQYF
few,TRBV11-2,.,TRBJ1-1,TGTGCCAGCAGCTTTCGGGGGACTGAAGCTTTCTTT,CASSFRGTEAFF
.,TRBV5-1,TRBD1,TRBJ1-2,TGCGCCAGCAGCGATAAAGGGGGCGCAGGAAGTATTTATGGCTACACCTTC,CASSDKGGAGSIYGYTF
few,TRBV19,.,TRBJ2-2,TGTGCCAGTAGTACGAGGGGGGCCGGGGAGCTGTTTTTT,CASSTRGAGELFF
.,TRBV30,TRBD1,TRBJ2-7,TGTGCCTGGAGAAACCCGGGACAGATCTACGAGCAGTACTTC,CAWRNPGQIYEQYF
.,TRBV28,TRBD1,TRBJ2-5,TGTGCCAGCAGCCCCGACAGTCCGGGACAGGGTTGGGAGACCCAGTACTTC,CASSPDSPGQGWETQYF
.,TRBV27,.,TRBJ2-5,TGTGCCAGCAGTTTAGGGGCCCAAGAGACCCAGTACTTC,CASSLGAQETQYF
.,TRBV27,TRBD1,TRBJ2-7,TGTGCCAGTTCCGGGACAGGGAGATCCGGGCAGTACTTC,CASSGTGRSGQYF
.,TRBV7-3,.,TRBJ2-3,TGTGCCAGCAGCTTTACGCGCACAGATACGCAGTATTTT,CASSFTRTDTQYF
.,TRBV25-1,TRBD1,TRBJ1-4,TGTGCCAGCAGTGTAGGACAGGGGGGTGAAAAACTGTTTTTT,CASSVGQGGEKLFF
.,TRBV7-8,TRBD1,TRBJ1-2,TGTGCCAGCAGCTTAGGCCGGGACAGAAGGGGCTACACCTTC,CASSLGRDRRGYTF
.,TRBV9,.,TRBJ1-6,TGTGCCAGCAGCGGTCCGGGACGGAATAATTCACCCCTCCACTTT,CASSGPGRNNSPLHF
.,TRBV6-2/TRBV6-3,TRBD2,TRBJ2-5,TGTGCCAGCAGTTCAGGCCGAGATAGCGGGATTAAAGAGACCCAGTACTTC,CASSSGRDSGIKETQYF
few,TRBV2,TRBD1,TRBJ2-5,TGTGCCAGCAGCCGAGAAGGGGGCGGTGAGACCCAGTACTTC,CASSREGGGETQYF
.,TRBV4-1,.,TRBJ2-1,TGCGCCAGCAGCATCCGGGACCACCCCTACAATGAGCAGTTCTTC,CASSIRDHPYNEQFF
.,TRBV7-9,TRBD1,TRBJ1-1,TGTGCCAGCAGCTTTGGGACAGGGTTTATGAAGAACACTGAAGCTTTCTTT,CASSFGTGFMKNTEAFF
.,TRBV15,TRBD1,TRBJ2-2,TGTGCCACCAGCCGGGACAGGGGGCTCGGGGAGCTGTTTTTT,CATSRDRGLGELFF
.,TRBV12-5,TRBD2,TRBJ2-3,TGTGCTAGTGGTCCGGGACTAGCGGGCACAGATACGCAGTATTTT,CASGPGLAGTDTQYF
.,TRBV10-1,.,TRBJ1-5,TGCGCCAGCAGTGAAAGACAGTTTGATCAGCCCCAGCATTTT,CASSERQFDQPQHF
.,TRBV7-9,TRBD1,TRBJ1-5,TGTGCCAGCAGCTTAGAATCGCGACAGGGGGCTATGGATCAGCCCCAGCATTTT,CASSLESRQGAMDQPQHF
few,TRBV6-4,.,TRBJ1-2,TGTGCCAGCATGGCCCCGAGAGCTAACTATGGCTACACCTTC,CASMAPRANYGYTF
.,TRBV29-1,.,TRBJ1-1,TGCAGCGTTAAAAGGAGTATGGACACTGAAGCTTTCTTT,CSVKRSMDTEAFF
.,TRBV5-1,.,TRBJ2-7,TGCGCCAGCAGCTCCGAGGGGGCCTACGAGCAGTACTTC,CASSSEGAYEQYF
.,TRBV5-1,TRBD1,TRBJ2-2,TGCGCCAGCCGACAGGGTGCGAACACCGAGGAGCTGTTTTTT,CASRQGANTEELFF